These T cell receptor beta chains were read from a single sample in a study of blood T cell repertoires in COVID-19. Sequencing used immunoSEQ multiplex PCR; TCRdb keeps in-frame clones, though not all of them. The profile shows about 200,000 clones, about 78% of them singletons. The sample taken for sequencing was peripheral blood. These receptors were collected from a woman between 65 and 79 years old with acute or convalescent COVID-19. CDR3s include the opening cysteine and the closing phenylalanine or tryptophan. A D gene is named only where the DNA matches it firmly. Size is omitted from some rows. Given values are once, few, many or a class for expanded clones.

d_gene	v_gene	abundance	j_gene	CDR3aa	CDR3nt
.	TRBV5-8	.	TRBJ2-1	CASSFTGSSYNEQFF	TGTGCCAGCAGCTTTACAGGTAGCTCCTACAATGAGCAGTTCTTC
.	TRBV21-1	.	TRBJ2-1	CASSKAERELNEQFF	TGTGCCAGCAGCAAAGCGGAGCGGGAGTTGAATGAGCAGTTCTTC
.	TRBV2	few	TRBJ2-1	CASKGRGRNEQFF	TGTGCCAGCAAGGGTAGGGGGAGAAATGAGCAGTTCTTC
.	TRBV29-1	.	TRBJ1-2	CSVVDSFVNYGYTF	TGCAGCGTAGTGGACAGCTTCGTCAACTATGGCTACACCTTC
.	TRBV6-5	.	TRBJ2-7	CASRLFSYEQYF	TGTGCCAGCAGACTTTTCTCCTACGAGCAGTACTTC
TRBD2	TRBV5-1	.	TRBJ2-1	CASSPDKLAGGPGEQFF	TGCGCCAGCAGCCCAGACAAACTAGCGGGGGGTCCCGGGGAGCAGTTCTTC
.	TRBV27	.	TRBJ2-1	CASSLRGDHNEQFF	TGTGCCAGCAGTTTAAGGGGTGATCACAATGAGCAGTTCTTC
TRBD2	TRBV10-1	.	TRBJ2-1	CASSTSSGPSEQFF	TGCGCCAGCAGTACCTCTAGCGGGCCGAGTGAGCAGTTCTTC
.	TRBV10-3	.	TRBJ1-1	CAISEGVGMNTEAFF	TGTGCCATCAGTGAAGGGGTTGGAATGAACACTGAAGCTTTCTTT
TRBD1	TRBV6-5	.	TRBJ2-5	CASRKGQGWGETQYF	TGTGCCAGCAGAAAGGGACAGGGGTGGGGAGAGACCCAGTACTTC
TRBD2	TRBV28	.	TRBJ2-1	CASSLADSYNEQFF	TGTGCCAGCAGTCTAGCGGACTCCTACAATGAGCAGTTCTTC
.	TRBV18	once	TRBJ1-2	CASSPGQGINYGYTF	TGTGCCAGCTCACCAGGGCAGGGGATTAACTATGGCTACACCTTC
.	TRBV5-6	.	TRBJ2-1	CASSPLSDNEQFF	TGTGCCAGCAGCCCCTTGTCGGACAATGAGCAGTTCTTC
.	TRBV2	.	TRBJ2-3	CASRAGLITDTQYF	TGTGCCAGCAGGGCGGGACTCATCACAGATACGCAGTATTTT
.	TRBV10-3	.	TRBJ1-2	CAISEGGTNYGYTF	TGTGCCATCAGTGAGGGCGGAACTAACTATGGCTACACCTTC
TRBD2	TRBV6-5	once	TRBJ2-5	CASSYWWTSEEETQYF	TGTGCCAGCAGTTACTGGTGGACTAGCGAAGAAGAGACCCAGTACTTC
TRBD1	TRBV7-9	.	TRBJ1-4	CASSSGGRATNEKLFF	TGTGCCAGCAGCTCAGGGGGCCGGGCAACTAATGAAAAACTGTTTTTT
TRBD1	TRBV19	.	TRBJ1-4	CASSMDPGTVNEKLFF	TGTGCCAGTAGTATGGATCCGGGGACAGTTAATGAAAAACTGTTTTTT
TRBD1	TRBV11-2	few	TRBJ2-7	CASSLRTGAYDEQYF	TGTGCCAGCAGCTTACGGACAGGGGCCTACGACGAGCAGTACTTC
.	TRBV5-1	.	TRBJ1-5	CASSPTGLSNQPQHF	TGCGCCAGCAGCCCAACAGGGCTCAGCAATCAGCCCCAGCATTTT